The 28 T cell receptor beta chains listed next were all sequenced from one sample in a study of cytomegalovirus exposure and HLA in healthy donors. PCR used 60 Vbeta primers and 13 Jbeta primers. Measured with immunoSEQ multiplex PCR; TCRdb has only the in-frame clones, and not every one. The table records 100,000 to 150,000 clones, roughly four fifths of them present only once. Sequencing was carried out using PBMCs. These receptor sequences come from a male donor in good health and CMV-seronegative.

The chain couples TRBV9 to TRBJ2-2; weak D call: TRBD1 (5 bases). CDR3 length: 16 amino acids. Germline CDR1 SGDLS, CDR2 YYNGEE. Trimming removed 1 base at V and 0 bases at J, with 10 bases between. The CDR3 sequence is CASSVYDRTNTGELFF. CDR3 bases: TGTGCCAGCAGCGTATATGACAGAACGAACACCGGGGAGCTGTTTTTT.

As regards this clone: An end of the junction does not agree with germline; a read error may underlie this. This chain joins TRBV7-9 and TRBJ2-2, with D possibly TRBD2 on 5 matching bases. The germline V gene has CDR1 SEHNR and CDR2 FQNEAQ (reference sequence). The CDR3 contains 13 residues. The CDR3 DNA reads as TGTTCCAGCGCAACGGCGGGCACCGGGGAGCTGTTTTTT. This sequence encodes CSSATAGTGELFF.

This CDR3 is CASSLSPGVNTIYF. The CDR3 DNA follows: TGTGCCAGCAGCTTATCCCCAGGGGTTAACACCATATATTTT. V gene TRBV7-2 combines with J gene TRBJ1-3; a weak D match, TRBD1 (6 bases). V shed 2 bases and J shed 7 bases, with 12 bases lying between them. Germline CDR1 SGHTA, CDR2 FQGNSA. This CDR3 has 14 residues.

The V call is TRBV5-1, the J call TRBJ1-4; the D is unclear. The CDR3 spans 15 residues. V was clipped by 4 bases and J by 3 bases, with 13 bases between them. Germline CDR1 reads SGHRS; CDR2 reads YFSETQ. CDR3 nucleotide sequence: TGCGCCAGCAGCCCGTCAGCGGTAGCTAATGAAAAACTGTTTTTT. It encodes CASSPSAVANEKLFF.

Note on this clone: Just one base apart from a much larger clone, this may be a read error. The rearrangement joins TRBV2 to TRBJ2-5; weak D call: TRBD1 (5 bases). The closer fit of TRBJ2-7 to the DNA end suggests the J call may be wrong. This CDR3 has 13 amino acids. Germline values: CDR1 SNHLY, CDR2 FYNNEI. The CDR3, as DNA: TGTGCCAGCAGGGGGTCAGGGCCCTACGAGCAGTACTTC. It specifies CASRGSGPYEQYF.

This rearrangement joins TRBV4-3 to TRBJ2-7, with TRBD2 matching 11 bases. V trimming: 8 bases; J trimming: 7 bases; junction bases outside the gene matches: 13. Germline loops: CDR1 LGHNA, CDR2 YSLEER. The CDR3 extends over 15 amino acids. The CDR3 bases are TGCGCCAGCGCCCCTCATAGCGGGGGGGGGCTTGAGCAGTACTTC. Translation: CASAPHSGGGLEQYF.

CDR3 DNA sequence: TGTGCCAGCAGCCACGGGACTAGCTACGAGCAGTACTTC. It encodes CASSHGTSYEQYF. The rearrangement links TRBV7-2 to TRBJ2-7, with 8 bases that match TRBD2. The CDR3 runs 13 residues. From germline, CDR1 is SGHTA and CDR2 FQGNSA. Trimming at V came to 5 bases and at J to 3 bases, leaving 3 bases not matched to a gene. The full variable domain, in which reference TRBV7-2 and TRBJ2-7 provide the parts outside the CDR3, is GAGVSQSPSNKVTEKGKDVELRCDPISGHTALYWYRQSLGQGLEFLIYFQGNSAPDKSGLPSDRFSAERTGGSVSTLTIQRTQQEDSAVYLCASSHGTSYEQYFGPGTRLTVT.

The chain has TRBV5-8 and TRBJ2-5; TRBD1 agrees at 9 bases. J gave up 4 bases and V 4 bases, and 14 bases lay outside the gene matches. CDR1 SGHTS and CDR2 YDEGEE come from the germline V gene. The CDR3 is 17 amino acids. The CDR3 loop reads CASSRSRDRDGGETQYF. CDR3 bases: TGTGCCAGCAGCAGGTCCCGGGACAGGGATGGTGGAGAGACCCAGTACTTC.

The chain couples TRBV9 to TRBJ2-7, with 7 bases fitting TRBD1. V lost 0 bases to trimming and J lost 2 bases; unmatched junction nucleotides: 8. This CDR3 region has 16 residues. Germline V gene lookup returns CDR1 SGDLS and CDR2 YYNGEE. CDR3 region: CASSVDPDRTTYEQYF. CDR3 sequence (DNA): TGTGCCAGCAGCGTAGACCCGGACAGGACAACCTACGAGCAGTACTTC.

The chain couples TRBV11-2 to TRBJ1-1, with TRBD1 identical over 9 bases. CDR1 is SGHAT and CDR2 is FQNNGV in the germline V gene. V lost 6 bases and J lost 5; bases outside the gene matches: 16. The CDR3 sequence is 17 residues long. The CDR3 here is CASSWDRAHNRWTEAFF. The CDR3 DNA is TGTGCCAGCAGTTGGGACAGGGCTCACAACCGGTGGACTGAAGCTTTCTTT.

CDR3 in amino acids: CSVVYQGVGEQYF. The CDR3 bases are TGCAGCGTTGTTTATCAGGGGGTTGGGGAGCAGTACTTC. The chain recombines TRBV29-1 with TRBJ2-7, with 7 positions matching TRBD1. The J segment lost 7 bases and the V segment lost 4 bases, leaving 10 bases of the junction unmatched. The CDR3 extends over 13 amino acids. CDR1 and CDR2 (germline): SQVTM, ANQGSEA.

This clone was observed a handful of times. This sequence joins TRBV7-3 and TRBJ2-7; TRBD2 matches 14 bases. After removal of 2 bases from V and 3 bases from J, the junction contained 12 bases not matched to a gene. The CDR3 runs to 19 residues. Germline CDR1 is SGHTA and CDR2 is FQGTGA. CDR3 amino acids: CASSLEGTVGLAGDYEQYF. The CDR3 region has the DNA TGTGCCAGCAGCTTAGAAGGGACGGTGGGACTAGCGGGAGACTACGAGCAGTACTTC.

CDR3 sequence (DNA): TGCAGCGTTGAAGAAACGACGGGGTCCTACAATGAGCAGTTCTTC. It yields the protein CSVEETTGSYNEQFF. This rearrangement joins TRBV29-1 to TRBJ2-1, with D possibly matching TRBD2 (5 bases). Trimming stripped 0 bases from V and 1 base from J, with 10 bases between. The CDR3 covers 15 residues. Germline V CDR1 and CDR2: SQVTM, ANQGSEA.

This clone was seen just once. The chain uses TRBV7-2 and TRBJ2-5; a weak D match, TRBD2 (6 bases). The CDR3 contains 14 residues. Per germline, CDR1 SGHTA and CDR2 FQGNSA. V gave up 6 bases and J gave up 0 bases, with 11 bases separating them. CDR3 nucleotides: TGTGCCAGCAGGGGGTGGGGGGACCAAGAGACCCAGTACTTC. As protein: CASRGWGDQETQYF.

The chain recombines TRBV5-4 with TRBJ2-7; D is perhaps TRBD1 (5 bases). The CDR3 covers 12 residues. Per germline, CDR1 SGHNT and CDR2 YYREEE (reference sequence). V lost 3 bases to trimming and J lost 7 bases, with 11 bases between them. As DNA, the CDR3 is TGTGCCAGCAGCTCCAGGGTTGGGGAGCAGTACTTC. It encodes CASSSRVGEQYF.

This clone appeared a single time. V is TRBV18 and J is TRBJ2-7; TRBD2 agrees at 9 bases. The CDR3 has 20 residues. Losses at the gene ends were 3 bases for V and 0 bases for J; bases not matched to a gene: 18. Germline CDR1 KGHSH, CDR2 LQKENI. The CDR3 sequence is CASSPRVGVFRTSVSYEQYF. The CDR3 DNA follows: TGTGCCAGCTCACCCCGCGTGGGGGTCTTTAGGACTAGCGTCTCCTACGAGCAGTACTTC. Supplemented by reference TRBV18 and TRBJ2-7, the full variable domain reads NAGVMQNPRHLVRRRGQEARLRCSPMKGHSHVYWYRQLPEEGLKFMVYLQKENIIDESGMPKERFSAEFPKEGPSILRIQQVVRGDSAAYFCASSPRVGVFRTSVSYEQYFGPGTRLTVT.

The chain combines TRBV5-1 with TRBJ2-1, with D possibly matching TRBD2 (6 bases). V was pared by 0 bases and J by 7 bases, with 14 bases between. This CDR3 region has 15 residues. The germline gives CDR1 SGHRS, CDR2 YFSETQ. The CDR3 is CASSLARGPGNEQFF. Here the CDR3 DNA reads TGCGCCAGCAGCTTGGCGCGGGGACCTGGGAATGAGCAGTTCTTC.

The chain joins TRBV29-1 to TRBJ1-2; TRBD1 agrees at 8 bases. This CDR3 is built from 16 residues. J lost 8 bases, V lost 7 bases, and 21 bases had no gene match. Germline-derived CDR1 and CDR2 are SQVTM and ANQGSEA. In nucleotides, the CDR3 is TGCAGCGCCCGGGAAAGACAGGGGAATAGCCGCTCCGGCTACACCTTC. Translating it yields CSARERQGNSRSGYTF. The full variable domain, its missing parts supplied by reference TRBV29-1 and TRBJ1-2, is SAVISQKPSRDICQRGTSLTIQCQVDSQVTMMFWYRQQPGQSLTLIATANQGSEATYESGFVIDKFPISRPNLTFSTLTVSNMSPEDSSIYLCSARERQGNSRSGYTFGSGTRLTVV.

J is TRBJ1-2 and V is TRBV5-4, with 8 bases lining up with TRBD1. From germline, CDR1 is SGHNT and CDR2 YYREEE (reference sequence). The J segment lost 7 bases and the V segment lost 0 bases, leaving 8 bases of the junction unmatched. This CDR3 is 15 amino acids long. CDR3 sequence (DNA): TGTGCCAGCAGCTTGGCCCGACAGGGGATCTCTGGCTACACCTTC. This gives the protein CASSLARQGISGYTF.

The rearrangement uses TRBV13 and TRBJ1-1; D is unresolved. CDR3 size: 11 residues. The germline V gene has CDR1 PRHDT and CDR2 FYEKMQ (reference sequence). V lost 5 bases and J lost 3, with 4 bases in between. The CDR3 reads CASSLYTEAFF. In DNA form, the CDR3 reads TGTGCCAGCAGCCTCTACACTGAAGCTTTCTTT.

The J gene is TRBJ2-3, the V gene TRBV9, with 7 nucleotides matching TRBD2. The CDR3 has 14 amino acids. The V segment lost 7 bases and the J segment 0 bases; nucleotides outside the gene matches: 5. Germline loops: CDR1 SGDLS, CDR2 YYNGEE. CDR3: CASSSAGSTDTQYF. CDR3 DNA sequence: TGTGCCAGCTCTTCAGCGGGGAGCACAGATACGCAGTATTTT.

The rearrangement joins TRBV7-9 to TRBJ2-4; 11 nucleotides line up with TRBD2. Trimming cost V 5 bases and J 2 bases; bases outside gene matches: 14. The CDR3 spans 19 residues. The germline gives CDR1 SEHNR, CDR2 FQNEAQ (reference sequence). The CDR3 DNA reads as TGTGCCAGCAGCCCGATCCCGGGACTAGCGGCCTCTCCCAAAAACATTCAGTACTTC. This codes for CASSPIPGLAASPKNIQYF.

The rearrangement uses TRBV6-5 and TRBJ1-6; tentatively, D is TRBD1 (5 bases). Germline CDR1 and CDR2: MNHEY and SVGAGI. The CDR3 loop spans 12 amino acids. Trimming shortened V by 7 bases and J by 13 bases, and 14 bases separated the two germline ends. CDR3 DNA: TGTGCCAGCATTAATAAAGGGGATCCCCTCCACTTT. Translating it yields CASINKGDPLHF.

CDR3 in DNA: TGTGCCAGCAGCTTAAGGGAGCGGGGGGGCTCCTACAATGAGCAGTTCTTC. It is translated as CASSLRERGGSYNEQFF. The chain has TRBV11-2 and TRBJ2-1, with TRBD2 matching 10 bases. V was clipped by 2 bases and J by 0 bases; unmatched bases: 4. The CDR3 contains 17 residues. Germline V gives CDR1 SGHAT, CDR2 FQNNGV.

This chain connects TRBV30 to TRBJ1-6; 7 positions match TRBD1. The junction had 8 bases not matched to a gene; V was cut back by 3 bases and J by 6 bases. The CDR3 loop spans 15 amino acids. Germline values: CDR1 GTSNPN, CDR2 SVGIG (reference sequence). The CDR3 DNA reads TGTGCCTGGAGGCTGACCGGGACAGTTAATTCACCCCTCCACTTT. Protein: CAWRLTGTVNSPLHF.

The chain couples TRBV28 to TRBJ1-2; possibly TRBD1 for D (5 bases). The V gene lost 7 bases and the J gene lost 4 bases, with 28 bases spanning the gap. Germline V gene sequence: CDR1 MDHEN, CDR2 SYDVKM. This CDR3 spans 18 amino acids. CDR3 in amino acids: CASTSRYGRDSNAYGYTF. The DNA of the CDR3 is TGTGCCAGCACCTCAAGGTACGGCCGGGACTCAAACGCCTATGGCTACACCTTC.

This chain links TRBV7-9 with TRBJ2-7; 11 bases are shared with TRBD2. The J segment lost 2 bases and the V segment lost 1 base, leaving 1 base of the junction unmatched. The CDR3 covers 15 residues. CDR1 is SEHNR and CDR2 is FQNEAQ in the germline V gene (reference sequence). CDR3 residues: CASSLGSGGAYEQYF. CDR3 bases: TGTGCCAGCAGCTTAGGTAGCGGGGGGGCCTACGAGCAGTACTTC.

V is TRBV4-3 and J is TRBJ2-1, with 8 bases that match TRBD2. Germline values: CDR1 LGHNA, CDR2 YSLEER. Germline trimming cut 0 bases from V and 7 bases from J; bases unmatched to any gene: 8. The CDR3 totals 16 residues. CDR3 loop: CASSQDRAGADNEQFF. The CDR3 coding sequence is TGCGCCAGCAGCCAAGATAGAGCGGGAGCGGATAATGAGCAGTTCTTC.